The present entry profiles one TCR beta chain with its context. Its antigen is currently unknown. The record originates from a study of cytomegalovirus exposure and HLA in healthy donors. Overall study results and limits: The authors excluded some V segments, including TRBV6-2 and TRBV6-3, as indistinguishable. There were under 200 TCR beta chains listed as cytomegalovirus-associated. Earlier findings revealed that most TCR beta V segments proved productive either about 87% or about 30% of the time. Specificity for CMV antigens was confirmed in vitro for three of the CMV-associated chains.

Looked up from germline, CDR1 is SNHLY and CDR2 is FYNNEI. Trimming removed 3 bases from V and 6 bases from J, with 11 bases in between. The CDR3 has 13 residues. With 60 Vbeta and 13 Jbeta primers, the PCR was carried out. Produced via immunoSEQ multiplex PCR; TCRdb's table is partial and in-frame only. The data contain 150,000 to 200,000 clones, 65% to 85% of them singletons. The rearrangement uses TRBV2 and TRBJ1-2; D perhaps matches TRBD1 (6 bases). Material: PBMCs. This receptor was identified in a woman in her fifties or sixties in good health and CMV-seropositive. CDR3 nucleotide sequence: TGTGCCAGCAGTGATGGGGCAGGGGATGGCTACACCTTC. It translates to CASSDGAGDGYTF.